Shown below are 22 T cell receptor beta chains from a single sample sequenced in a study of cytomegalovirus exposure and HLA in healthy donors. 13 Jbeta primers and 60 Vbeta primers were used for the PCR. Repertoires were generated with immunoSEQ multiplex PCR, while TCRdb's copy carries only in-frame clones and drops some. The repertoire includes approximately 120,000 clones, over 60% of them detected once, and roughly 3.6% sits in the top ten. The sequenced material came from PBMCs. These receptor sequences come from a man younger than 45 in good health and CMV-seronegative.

This CDR3 reads CASSPGTGEINTEAFF. DNA of the CDR3: TGTGCCAGCAGCCCCGGGACAGGGGAGATCAACACTGAAGCTTTCTTT. The chain joins TRBV28 to TRBJ1-1; 10 bases are a match to TRBD1. Germline assignment: CDR1 MDHEN and CDR2 SYDVKM. J gave up 2 bases and V 6 bases, and 9 bases lay outside the gene matches. This CDR3 region has 16 residues.

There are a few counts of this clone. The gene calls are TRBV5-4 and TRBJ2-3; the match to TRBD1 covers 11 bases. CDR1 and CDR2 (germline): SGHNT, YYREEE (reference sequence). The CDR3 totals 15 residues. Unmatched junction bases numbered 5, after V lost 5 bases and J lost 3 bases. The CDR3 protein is CASRQDRGHTDTQYF. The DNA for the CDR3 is TGTGCCAGCAGACAGGACAGGGGGCATACAGATACGCAGTATTTT. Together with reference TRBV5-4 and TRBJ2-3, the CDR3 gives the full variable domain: ETGVTQSPTHLIKTRGQQVTLRCSSQSGHNTVSWYQQALGQGPQFIFQYYREEENGRGNFPPRFSGLQFPNYSSELNVNALELDDSALYLCASRQDRGHTDTQYFGPGTRLTVL.

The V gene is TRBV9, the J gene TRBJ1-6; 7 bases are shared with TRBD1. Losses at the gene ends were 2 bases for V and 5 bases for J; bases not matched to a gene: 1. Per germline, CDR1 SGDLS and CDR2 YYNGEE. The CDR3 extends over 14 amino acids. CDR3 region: CASSVTGDNSPLHF. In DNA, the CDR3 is TGTGCCAGCAGCGTTACAGGGGATAATTCACCCCTCCACTTT.

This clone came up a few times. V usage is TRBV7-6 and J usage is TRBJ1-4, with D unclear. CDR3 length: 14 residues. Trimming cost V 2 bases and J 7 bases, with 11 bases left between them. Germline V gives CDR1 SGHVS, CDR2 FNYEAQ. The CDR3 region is CASSLSAGGEKLFF. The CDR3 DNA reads TGTGCCAGCAGCTTAAGTGCAGGAGGTGAAAAACTGTTTTTT.

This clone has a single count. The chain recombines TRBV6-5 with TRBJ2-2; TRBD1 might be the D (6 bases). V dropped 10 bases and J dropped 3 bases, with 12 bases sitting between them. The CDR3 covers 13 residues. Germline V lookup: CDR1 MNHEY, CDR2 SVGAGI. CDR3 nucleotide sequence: TGTGCCACCTCGACAGGTTACACCGGGGAGCTGTTTTTT. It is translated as CATSTGYTGELFF.

CDR3: CASSLPGRKETQYF. CDR3 in DNA: TGTGCCAGCAGCTTGCCAGGGAGGAAGGAGACCCAGTACTTC. The chain recombines TRBV5-8 with TRBJ2-5; D is possibly TRBD2 (6 bases). The V end was cut by 1 base, the J end by 5 bases, with 12 bases between. The CDR3 is 14 residues long. In germline, CDR1 is SGHTS, CDR2 YDEGEE.

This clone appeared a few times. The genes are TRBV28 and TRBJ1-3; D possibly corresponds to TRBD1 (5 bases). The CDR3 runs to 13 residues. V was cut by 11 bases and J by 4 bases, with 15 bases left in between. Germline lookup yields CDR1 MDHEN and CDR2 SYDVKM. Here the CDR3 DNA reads TGTGCCGCAATTAAGGGGCCCGGAAACACCATATATTTT. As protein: CAAIKGPGNTIYF. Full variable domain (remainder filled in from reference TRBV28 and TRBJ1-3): DVKVTQSSRYLVKRTGEKVFLECVQDMDHENMFWYRQDPGLGLRLIYFSYDVKMKEKGDIPEGYSVSREKKERFSLILESASTNQTSMYLCAAIKGPGNTIYFGEGSWLTVV.

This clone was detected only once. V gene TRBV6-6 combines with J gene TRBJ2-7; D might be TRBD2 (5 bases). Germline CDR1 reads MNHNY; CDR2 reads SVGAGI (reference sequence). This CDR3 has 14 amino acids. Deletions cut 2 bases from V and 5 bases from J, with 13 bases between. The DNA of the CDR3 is TGTGCCAGCAGTTACGGCTCGGGGTTCAACGAGCAGTACTTC. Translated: CASSYGSGFNEQYF.

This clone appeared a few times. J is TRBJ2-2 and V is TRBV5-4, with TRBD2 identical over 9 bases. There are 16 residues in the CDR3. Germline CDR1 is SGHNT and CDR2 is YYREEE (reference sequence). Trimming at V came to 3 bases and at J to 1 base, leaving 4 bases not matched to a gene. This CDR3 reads CASSSGLARNTGELFF. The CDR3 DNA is TGTGCCAGCAGCTCGGGACTAGCAAGGAACACCGGGGAGCTGTTTTTT.

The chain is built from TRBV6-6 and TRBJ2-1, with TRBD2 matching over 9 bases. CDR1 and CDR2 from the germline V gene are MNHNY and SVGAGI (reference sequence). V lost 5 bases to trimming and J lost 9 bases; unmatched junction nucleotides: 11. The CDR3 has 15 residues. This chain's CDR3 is CASSNTGGRGGEQFF. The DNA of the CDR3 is TGTGCCAGCAGTAACACCGGCGGGAGGGGCGGTGAGCAGTTCTTC.

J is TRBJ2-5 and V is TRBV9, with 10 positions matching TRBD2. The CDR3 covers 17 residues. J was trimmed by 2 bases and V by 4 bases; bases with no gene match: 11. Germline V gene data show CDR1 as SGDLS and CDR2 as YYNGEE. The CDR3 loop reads CASSSLLAGAIQETQYF. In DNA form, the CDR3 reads TGTGCCAGCAGCTCCCTGCTAGCGGGGGCCATACAAGAGACCCAGTACTTC.

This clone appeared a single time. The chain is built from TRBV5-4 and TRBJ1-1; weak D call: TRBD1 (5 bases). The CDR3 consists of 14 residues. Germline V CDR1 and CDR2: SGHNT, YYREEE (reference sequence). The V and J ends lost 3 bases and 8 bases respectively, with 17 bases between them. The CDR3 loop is CASSSAGRESEAFF. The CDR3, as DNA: TGTGCCAGCAGCTCTGCAGGGCGAGAGTCCGAAGCTTTCTTT.

CDR3 region: CASSTGGLYNEQFF. In nucleotides, the CDR3 is TGTGCCAGCTCGACGGGAGGGCTTTACAATGAGCAGTTCTTC. The rearrangement joins TRBV18 to TRBJ2-1; 8 nucleotides match TRBD2. CDR1 KGHSH and CDR2 LQKENI come from the germline V gene. This CDR3 is 14 amino acids long. Unmatched junction bases numbered 5, after V lost 6 bases and J lost 4 bases.

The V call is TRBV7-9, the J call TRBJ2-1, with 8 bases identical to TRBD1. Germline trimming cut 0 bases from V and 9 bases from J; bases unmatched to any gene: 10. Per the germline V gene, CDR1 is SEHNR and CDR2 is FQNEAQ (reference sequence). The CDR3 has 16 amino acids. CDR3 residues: CASSLAGQGSWAEQFF. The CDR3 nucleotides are TGTGCCAGCAGCTTAGCCGGACAGGGAAGTTGGGCTGAGCAGTTCTTC.

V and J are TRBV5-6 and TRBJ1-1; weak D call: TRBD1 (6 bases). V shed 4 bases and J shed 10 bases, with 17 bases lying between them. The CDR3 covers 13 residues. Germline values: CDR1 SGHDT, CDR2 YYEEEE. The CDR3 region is CASSRTDHAGAFF. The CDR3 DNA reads TGTGCCAGCAGCCGGACAGACCACGCCGGAGCTTTCTTT. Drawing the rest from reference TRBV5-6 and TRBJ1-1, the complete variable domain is DAGVTQSPTHLIKTRGQQVTLRCSPKSGHDTVSWYQQALGQGPQFIFQYYEEEERQRGNFPDRFSGHQFPNYSSELNVNALLLGDSALYLCASSRTDHAGAFFGQGTRLTVV.

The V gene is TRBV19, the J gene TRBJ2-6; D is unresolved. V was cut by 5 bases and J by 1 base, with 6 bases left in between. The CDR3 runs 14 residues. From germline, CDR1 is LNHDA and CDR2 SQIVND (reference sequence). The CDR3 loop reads CASSVRSGANVLTF. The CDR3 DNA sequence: TGTGCCAGTAGTGTTAGATCTGGGGCCAACGTCCTGACTTTC.

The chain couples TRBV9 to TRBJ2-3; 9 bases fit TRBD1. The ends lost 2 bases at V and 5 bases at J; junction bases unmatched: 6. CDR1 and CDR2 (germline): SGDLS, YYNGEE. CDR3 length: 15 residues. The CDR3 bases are TGTGCCAGCAGCGTGGGACAGGGAAGCGGAGATACGCAGTATTTT. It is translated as CASSVGQGSGDTQYF.

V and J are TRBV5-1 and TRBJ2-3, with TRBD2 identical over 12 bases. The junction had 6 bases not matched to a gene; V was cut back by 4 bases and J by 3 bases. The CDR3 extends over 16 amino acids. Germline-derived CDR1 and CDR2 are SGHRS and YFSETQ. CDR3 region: CASSLRLAGGTDTQYF. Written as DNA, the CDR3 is TGCGCCAGCAGCCTGAGGCTAGCGGGAGGGACAGATACGCAGTATTTT.

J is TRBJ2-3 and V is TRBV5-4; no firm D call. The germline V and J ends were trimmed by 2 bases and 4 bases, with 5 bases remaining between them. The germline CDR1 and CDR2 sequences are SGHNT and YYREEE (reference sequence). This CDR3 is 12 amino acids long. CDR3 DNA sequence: TGTGCCAGCAGCTTATATGCAGATACGCAGTATTTT. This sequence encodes CASSLYADTQYF.

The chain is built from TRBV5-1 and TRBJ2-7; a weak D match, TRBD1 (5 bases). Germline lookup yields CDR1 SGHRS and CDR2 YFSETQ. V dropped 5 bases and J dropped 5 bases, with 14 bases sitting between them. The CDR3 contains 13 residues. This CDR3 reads CASSQGFVNEQYF. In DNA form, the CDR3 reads TGCGCCAGCAGTCAGGGATTCGTCAACGAGCAGTACTTC.

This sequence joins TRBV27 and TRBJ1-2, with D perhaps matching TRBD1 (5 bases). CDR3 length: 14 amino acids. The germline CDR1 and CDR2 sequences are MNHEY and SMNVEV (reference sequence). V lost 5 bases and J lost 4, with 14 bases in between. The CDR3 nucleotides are TGTGCCAGCAGTACAGGCGGTCGGCCCTATGGCTACACCTTC. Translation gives CASSTGGRPYGYTF.

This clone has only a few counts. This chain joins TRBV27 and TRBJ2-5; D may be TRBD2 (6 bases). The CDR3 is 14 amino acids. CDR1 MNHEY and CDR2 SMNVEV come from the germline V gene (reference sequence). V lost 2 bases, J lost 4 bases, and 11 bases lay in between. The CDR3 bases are TGTGCCAGCAGTTTAGTCAGGGAGGCAGAGACCCAGTACTTC. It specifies CASSLVREAETQYF.